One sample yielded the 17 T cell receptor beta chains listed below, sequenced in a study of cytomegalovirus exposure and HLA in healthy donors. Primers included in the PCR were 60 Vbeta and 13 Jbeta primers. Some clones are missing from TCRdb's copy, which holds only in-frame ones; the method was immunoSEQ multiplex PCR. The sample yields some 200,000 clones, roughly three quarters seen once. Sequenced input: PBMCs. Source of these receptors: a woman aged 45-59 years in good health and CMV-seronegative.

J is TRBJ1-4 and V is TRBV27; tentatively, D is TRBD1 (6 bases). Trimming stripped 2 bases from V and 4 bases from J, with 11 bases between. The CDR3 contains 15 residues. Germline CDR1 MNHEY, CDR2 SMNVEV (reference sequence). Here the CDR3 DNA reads TGTGCCAGCAGTTTAGCCCAGGGGTATAATGAAAAACTGTTTTTT. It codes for CASSLAQGYNEKLFF.

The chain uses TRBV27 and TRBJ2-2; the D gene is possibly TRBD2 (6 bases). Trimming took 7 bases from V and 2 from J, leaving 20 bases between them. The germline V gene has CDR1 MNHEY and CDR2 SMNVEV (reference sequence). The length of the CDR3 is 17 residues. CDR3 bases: TGTGCCAGCACCTCTCTTTTCGCGGGACGAAACACCGGGGAGCTGTTTTTT. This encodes CASTSLFAGRNTGELFF.

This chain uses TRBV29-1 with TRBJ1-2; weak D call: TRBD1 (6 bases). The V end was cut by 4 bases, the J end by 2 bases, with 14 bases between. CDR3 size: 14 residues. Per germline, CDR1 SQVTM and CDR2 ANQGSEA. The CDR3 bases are TGCAGCGTTGTAGAGAGACAGGACAACTATGGCTACACCTTC. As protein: CSVVERQDNYGYTF.

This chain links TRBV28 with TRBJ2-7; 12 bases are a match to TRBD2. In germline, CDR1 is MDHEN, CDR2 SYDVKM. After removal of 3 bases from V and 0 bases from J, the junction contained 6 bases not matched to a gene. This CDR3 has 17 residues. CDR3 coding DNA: TGTGCCAGCAGTTTCAGGCTAGCGGGGGGGTACTCCTACGAGCAGTACTTC. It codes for CASSFRLAGGYSYEQYF. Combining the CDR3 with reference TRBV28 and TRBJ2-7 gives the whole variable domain DVKVTQSSRYLVKRTGEKVFLECVQDMDHENMFWYRQDPGLGLRLIYFSYDVKMKEKGDIPEGYSVSREKKERFSLILESASTNQTSMYLCASSFRLAGGYSYEQYFGPGTRLTVT.

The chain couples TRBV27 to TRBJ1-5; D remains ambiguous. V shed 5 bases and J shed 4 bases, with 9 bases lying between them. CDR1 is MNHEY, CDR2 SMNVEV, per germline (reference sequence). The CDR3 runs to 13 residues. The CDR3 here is CASSPYSNQPQHF. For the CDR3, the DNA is TGTGCCAGCAGTCCCTATAGTAATCAGCCCCAGCATTTT.

CDR3 coding DNA: TGTGCCAGCAGCTCGAGGGACAGGACTAATGAAAAACTGTTTTTT. It specifies CASSSRDRTNEKLFF. The chain employs TRBV7-2 and TRBJ1-4; TRBD1 matches 8 bases. V gave up 4 bases and J gave up 2 bases; unmatched junction bases: 3. CDR1 and CDR2 from the germline V gene are SGHTA and FQGNSA. The CDR3 spans 15 residues. Looking up the rest from reference TRBV7-2 and TRBJ1-4 gives the full variable domain: GAGVSQSPSNKVTEKGKDVELRCDPISGHTALYWYRQSLGQGLEFLIYFQGNSAPDKSGLPSDRFSAERTGGSVSTLTIQRTQQEDSAVYLCASSSRDRTNEKLFFGSGTQLSVL.

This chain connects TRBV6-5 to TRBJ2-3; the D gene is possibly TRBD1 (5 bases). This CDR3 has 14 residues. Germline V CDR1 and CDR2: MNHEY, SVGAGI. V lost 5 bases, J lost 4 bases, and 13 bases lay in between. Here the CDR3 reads CASSDKQGADTQYF. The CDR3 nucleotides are TGTGCCAGCAGTGACAAGCAGGGCGCAGATACGCAGTATTTT.

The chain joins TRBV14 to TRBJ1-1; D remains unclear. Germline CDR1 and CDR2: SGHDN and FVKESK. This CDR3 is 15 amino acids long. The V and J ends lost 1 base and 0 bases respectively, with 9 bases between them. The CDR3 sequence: CASSQGEILNTEAFF. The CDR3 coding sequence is TGTGCCAGCAGCCAAGGTGAGATACTGAACACTGAAGCTTTCTTT.

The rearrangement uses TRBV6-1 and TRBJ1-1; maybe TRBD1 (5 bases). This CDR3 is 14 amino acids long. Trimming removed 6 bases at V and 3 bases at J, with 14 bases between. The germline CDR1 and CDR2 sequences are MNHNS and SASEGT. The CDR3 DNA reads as TGTGCCAGCAGACAGGTTCCGGGGGACACTGAAGCTTTCTTT. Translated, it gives CASRQVPGDTEAFF.

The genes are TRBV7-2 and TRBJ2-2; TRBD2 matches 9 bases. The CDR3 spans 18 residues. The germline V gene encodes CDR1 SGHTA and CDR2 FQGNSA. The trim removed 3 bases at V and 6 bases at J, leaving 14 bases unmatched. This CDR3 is CASSFQPGLARGAGELFF. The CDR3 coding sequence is TGTGCCAGCAGCTTCCAGCCCGGACTAGCGCGAGGGGCCGGGGAGCTGTTTTTT.

CDR3 residues: CASSSTWGLAQYF. DNA for the CDR3: TGTGCCAGCAGTTCGACGTGGGGCCTTGCCCAGTACTTC. The chain carries TRBV6-5 and TRBJ2-5, with D possibly TRBD1 on 5 matching bases. Trimming pared 4 bases from V and 9 bases from J, leaving 15 bases between. Germline loops: CDR1 MNHEY, CDR2 SVGAGI. This CDR3 is 13 amino acids long.

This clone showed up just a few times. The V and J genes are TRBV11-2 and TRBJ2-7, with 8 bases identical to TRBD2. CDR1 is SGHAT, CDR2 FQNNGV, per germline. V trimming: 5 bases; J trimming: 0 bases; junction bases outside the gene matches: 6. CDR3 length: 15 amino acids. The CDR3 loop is CASSPIAGPSYEQYF. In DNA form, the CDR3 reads TGTGCCAGCAGCCCGATAGCGGGACCCTCCTACGAGCAGTACTTC.

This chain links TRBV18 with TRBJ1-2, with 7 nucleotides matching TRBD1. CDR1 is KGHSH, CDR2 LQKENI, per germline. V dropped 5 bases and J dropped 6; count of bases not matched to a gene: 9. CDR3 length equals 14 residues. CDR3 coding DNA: TGTGCCAGCTCAATGTTAGAAGGGGGCCATGGCTACACCTTC. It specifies CASSMLEGGHGYTF. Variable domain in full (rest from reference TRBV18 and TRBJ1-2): NAGVMQNPRHLVRRRGQEARLRCSPMKGHSHVYWYRQLPEEGLKFMVYLQKENIIDESGMPKERFSAEFPKEGPSILRIQQVVRGDSAAYFCASSMLEGGHGYTFGSGTRLTVV.

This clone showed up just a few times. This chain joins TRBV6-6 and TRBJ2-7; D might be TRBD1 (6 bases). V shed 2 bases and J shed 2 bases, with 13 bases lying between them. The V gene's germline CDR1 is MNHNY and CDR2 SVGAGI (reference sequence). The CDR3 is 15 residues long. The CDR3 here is CASSYGGHLPYEQYF. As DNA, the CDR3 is TGTGCCAGCAGTTACGGGGGACACTTGCCCTACGAGCAGTACTTC.

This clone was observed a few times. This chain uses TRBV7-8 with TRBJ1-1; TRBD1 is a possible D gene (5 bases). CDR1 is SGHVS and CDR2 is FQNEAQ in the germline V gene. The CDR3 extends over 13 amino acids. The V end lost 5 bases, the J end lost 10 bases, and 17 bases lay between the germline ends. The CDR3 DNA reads TGTGCCAGCAGCCCACCCAACAGGCCTAGAGCTTTCTTT. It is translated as CASSPPNRPRAFF.

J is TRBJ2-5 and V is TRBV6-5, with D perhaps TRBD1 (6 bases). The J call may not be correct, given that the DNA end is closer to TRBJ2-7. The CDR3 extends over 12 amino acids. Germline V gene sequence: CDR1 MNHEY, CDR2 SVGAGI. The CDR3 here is CASRQGTYEQYF. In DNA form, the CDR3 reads TGTGCCAGCCGGCAGGGGACCTACGAGCAGTACTTC.

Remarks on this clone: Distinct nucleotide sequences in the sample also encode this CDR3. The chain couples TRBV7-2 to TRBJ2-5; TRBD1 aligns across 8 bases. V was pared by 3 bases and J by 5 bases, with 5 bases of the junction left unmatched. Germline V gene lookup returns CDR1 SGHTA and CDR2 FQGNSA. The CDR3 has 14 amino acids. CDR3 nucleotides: TGTGCCAGCAGCTTCGACAGGGGCCGGGAGACCCAGTACTTC. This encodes CASSFDRGRETQYF.